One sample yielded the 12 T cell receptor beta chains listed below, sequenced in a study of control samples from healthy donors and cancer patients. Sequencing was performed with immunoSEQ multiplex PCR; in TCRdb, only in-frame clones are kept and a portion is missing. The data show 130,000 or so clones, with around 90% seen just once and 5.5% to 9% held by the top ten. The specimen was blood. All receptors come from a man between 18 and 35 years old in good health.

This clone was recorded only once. CDR3 coding DNA: TGTGCCAGCAGCTTGGGGACAGGCAACCCCGCTTCCTACAATGAGCAGTTCTTC. It specifies CASSLGTGNPASYNEQFF. The rearrangement joins TRBV5-4 to TRBJ2-1; 7 bases fit TRBD1. With V trimmed by 0 bases and J by 1 base, 10 bases remained unmatched. CDR1 SGHNT and CDR2 YYREEE come from the germline V gene (reference sequence). This CDR3 spans 18 amino acids.

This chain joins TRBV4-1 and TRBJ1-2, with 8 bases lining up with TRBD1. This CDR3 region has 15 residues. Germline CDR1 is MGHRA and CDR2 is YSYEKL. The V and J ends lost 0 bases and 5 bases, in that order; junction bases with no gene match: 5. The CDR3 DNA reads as TGCGCCAGCAGCCAAGAAATACAGGGGGGATATGGCTACACCTTC. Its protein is CASSQEIQGGYGYTF.

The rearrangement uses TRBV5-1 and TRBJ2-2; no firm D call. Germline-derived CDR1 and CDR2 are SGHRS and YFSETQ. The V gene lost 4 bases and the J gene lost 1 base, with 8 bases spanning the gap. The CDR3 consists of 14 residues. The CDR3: CASSPPGNTGELFF. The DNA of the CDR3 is TGCGCCAGCAGCCCGCCGGGGAACACCGGGGAGCTGTTTTTT.

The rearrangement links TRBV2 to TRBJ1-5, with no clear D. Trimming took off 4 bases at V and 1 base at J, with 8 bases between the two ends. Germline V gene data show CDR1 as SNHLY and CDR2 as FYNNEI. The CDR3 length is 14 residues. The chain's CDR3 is CASSVVSSNQPQHF. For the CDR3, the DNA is TGTGCCAGCAGTGTGGTATCAAGCAATCAGCCCCAGCATTTT.

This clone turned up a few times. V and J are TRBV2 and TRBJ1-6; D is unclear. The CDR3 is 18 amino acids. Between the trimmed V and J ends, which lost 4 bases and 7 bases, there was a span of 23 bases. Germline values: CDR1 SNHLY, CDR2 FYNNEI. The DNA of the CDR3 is TGTGCCAGCAGTGGGTGGACCTACTCCGCATCTCCAAATTCACCCCTCCACTTT. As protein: CASSGWTYSASPNSPLHF.

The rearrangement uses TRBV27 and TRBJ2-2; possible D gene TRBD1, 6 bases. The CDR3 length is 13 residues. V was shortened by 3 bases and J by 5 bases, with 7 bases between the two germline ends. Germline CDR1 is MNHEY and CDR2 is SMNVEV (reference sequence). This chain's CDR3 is CASSFQGTGELFF. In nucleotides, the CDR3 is TGTGCCAGCAGTTTCCAGGGGACCGGGGAGCTGTTTTTT.

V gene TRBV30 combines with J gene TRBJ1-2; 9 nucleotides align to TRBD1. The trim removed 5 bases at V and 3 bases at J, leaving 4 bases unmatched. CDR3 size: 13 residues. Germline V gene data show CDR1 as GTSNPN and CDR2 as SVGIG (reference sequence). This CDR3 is CAWVRTGDYGYTF. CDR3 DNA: TGTGCCTGGGTTCGGACAGGGGACTATGGCTACACCTTC.

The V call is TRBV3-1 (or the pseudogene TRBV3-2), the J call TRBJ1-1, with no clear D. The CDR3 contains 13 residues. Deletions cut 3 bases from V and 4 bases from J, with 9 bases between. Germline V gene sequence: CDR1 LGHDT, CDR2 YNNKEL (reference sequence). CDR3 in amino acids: CASSQGKGTEAFF. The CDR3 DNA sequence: TGTGCCAGCAGCCAGGGGAAGGGCACTGAAGCTTTCTTT.

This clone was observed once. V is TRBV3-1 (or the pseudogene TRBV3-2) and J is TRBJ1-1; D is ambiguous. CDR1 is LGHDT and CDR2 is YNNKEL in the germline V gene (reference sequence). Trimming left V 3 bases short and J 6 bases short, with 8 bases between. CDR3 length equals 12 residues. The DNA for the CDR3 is TGTGCCAGCAGCCAGGGGAGCCCTGAAGCTTTCTTT. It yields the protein CASSQGSPEAFF.

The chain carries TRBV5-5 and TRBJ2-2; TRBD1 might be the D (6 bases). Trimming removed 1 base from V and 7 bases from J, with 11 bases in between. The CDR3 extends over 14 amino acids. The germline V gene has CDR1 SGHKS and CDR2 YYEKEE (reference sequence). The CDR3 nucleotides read TGTGCCAGCAGCTTGTGGCAGGGGATCGGGGAGCTGTTTTTT. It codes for CASSLWQGIGELFF. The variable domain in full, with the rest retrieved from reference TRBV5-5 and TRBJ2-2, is DAGVTQSPTHLIKTRGQQVTLRCSPISGHKSVSWYQQVLGQGPQFIFQYYEKEERGRGNFPDRFSARQFPNYSSELNVNALLLGDSALYLCASSLWQGIGELFFGEGSRLTVL.

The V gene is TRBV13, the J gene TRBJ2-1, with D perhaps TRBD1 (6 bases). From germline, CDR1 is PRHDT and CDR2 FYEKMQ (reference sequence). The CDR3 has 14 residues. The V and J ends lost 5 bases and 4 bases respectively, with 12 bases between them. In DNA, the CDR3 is TGTGCCAGCAGCACGGGACACCTATACAATGAGCAGTTCTTC. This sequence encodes CASSTGHLYNEQFF.

CDR3 loop: CAWSPGGRYTQYF. In DNA form, the CDR3 reads TGTGCCTGGAGCCCGGGGGGCCGGTATACGCAGTATTTT. The genes are TRBV30 and TRBJ2-3, with D possibly matching TRBD2 (7 bases). The V gene lost 3 bases and the J gene lost 7 bases, with 14 bases spanning the gap. Germline CDR1 GTSNPN, CDR2 SVGIG (reference sequence). The CDR3 runs to 13 residues.